This entry concerns a single T cell receptor beta chain. What it binds is not known. Per germline, CDR1 SGHRS and CDR2 YFSETQ. The CDR3 totals 15 residues. With V trimmed by 0 bases and J by 2 bases, 2 bases remained unmatched. The sample belongs to a study of cytomegalovirus exposure and HLA in healthy donors. Overall study findings and caveats: Reports indicated that the classifier achieved high specificity and sensitivity in diagnosing cytomegalovirus status. In a later analysis, TCR association rates varied by HLA locus: DRB1 most, HLA-C fewest.

This PCR relied on a set of 60 Vbeta primers and 13 Jbeta primers. Sequencing used immunoSEQ multiplex PCR; TCRdb keeps in-frame clones, though not all of them. The data hold 140,000 to 150,000 clones, with more than 75% observed a single time. This sequence joins TRBV5-1 and TRBJ2-3; 8 bases fit TRBD2. Sequenced input: PBMCs. The source of this sequence is a woman aged 18-30 years in good health and CMV-seropositive. The CDR3 is CASSLGAGATDTQYF. For the CDR3, the DNA is TGCGCCAGCAGCTTGGGAGCGGGGGCCACAGATACGCAGTATTTT. The whole variable domain, remainder taken from reference TRBV5-1 and TRBJ2-3, is KAGVTQTPRYLIKTRGQQVTLSCSPISGHRSVSWYQQTPGQGLQFLFEYFSETQRNKGNFPGRFSGRQFSNSRSEMNVSTLELGDSALYLCASSLGAGATDTQYFGPGTRLTVL.